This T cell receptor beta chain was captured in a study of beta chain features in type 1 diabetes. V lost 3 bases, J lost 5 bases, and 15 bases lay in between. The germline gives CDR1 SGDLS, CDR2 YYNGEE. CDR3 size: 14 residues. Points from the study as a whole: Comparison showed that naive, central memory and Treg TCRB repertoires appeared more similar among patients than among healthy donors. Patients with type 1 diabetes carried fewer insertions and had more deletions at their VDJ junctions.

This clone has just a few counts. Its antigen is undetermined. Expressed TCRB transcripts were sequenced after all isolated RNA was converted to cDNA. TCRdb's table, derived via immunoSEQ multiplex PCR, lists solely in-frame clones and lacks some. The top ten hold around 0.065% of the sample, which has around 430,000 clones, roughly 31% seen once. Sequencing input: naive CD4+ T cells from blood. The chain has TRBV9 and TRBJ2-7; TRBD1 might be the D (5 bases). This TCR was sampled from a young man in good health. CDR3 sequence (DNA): TGTGCCAGCAGCGCCCAGGTGGGGCAAGACGAGCAGTACTTC. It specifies CASSAQVGQDEQYF.